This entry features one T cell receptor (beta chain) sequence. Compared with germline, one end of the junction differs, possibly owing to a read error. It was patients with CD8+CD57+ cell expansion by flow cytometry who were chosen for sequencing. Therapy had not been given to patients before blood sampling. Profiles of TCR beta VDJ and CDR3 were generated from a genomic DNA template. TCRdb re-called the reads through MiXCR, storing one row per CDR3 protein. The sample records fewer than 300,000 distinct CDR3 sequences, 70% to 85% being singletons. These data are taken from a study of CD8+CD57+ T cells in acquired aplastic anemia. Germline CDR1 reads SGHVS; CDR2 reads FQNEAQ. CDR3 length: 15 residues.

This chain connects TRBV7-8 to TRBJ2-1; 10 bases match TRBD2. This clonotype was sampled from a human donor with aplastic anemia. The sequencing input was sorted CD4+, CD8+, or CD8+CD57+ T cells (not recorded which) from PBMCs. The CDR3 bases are TGTGCCAGTAGCATAGCGGGAGGACCCGATAAGCAGCATTTCTTC. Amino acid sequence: CASSIAGGPDKQHFF.